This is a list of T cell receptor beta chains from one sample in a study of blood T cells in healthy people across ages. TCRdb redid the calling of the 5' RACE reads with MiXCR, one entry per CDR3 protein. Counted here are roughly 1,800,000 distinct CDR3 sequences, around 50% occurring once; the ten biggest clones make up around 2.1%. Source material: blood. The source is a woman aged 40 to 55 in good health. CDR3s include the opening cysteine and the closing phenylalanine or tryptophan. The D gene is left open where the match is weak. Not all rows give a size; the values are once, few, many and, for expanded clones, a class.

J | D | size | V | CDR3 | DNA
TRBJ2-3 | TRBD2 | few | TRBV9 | CASRKSGGSTDTQYF | TGTGCCAGCAGAAAGAGCGGGGGGAGCACAGATACGCAGTATTTT
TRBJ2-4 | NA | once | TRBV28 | CASSHRDTENIQYF | TGTGCCAGCAGCCACCGGGACACAGAAAACATTCAGTACTTC
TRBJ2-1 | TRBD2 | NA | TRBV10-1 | CASSERSGGYNEQFF | TGCGCCAGCAGTGAGAGGAGCGGGGGATACAATGAGCAGTTCTTC
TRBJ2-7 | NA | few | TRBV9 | CASSVDGTKTYEQYF | TGTGCCAGCAGCGTCGACGGGACAAAAACCTACGAGCAGTACTTC
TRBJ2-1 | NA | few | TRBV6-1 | CASSEKPQQASSYNEQFF | TGTGCCAGCAGTGAGAAGCCGCAGCAGGCGAGCTCCTACAATGAGCAGTTCTTC
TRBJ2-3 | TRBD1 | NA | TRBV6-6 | CASSGTGKDTQYF | TGTGCCAGCAGCGGGACAGGGAAAGATACGCAGTATTTT
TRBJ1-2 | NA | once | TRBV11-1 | CASRDRTESGYGYTF | TGTGCCAGCAGAGATAGGACCGAATCGGGCTATGGCTACACCTTC
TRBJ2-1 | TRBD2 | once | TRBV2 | CASERDRDERFF | TGTGCCAGCGAGCGGGATAGGGATGAGCGGTTCTTC
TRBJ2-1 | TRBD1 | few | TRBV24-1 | CATSVTTRQGSEQFF | TGTGCCACCAGTGTCACTACCCGACAGGGAAGTGAGCAGTTCTTC
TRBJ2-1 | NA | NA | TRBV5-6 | CASWRGREQFF | TGTGCCAGCTGGAGGGGACGGGAGCAGTTCTTC
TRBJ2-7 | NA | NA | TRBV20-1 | CSAQTIRGGEQYF | TGCAGTGCTCAGACCATAAGGGGCGGGGAGCAGTACTTC
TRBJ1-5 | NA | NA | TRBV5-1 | CASSLEGGDQPQHF | TGTGCCAGCAGCTTGGAGGGAGGCGATCAGCCCCAGCATTTT
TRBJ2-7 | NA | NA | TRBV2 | CASSPPIDSGYEQYF | TGTGCCAGCAGTCCGCCGATAGACAGTGGCTACGAGCAGTACTTC
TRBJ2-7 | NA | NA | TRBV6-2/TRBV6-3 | CASSSVPGFEQYF | TGTGCCAGCAGCTCGGTTCCGGGTTTCGAGCAGTACTTC
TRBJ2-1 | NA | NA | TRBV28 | CASSLGSAASNEQFF | TGTGCCAGCAGTTTGGGGTCAGCCGCATCCAATGAGCAGTTCTTC
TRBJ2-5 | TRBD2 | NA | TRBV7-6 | CASSTWTSETQYF | TGTGCCAGCAGCACCTGGACTAGCGAGACCCAGTACTTC
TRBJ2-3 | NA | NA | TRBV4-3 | CASSQDWEPDTQYF | TGCGCCAGCAGCCAAGATTGGGAACCAGATACGCAGTATTTT
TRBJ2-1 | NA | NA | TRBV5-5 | CASSPPRGQQFF | TGTGCCAGCAGCCCCCCCAGGGGACAACAGTTCTTC
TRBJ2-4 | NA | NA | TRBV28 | CASSPGGEEGKNIQYF | TGTGCCAGCAGTCCCGGAGGGGAGGAGGGCAAAAACATTCAGTACTTC
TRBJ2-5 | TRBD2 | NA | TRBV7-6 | CATGDYEETQYF | TGTGCCACCGGGGACTATGAAGAGACCCAGTACTTC
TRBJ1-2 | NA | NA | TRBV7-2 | CASTLGWGYTF | TGTGCCAGCACCTTGGGGTGGGGCTACACCTTC
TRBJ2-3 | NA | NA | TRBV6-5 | CASSVGGLTGTQYF | TGTGCCAGCAGTGTAGGGGGACTCACAGGTACGCAGTATTTT
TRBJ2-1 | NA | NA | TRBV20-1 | CSALGQPSDEQFF | TGCAGTGCATTAGGACAGCCTAGCGATGAGCAGTTCTTC
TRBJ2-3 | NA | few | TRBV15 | CATSERYADTQYF | TGTGCCACCAGCGAGAGATACGCAGATACGCAGTATTTT
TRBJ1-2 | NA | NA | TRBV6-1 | CASSEAADRNYGYTF | TGTGCCAGCAGTGAAGCGGCGGACAGAAACTATGGCTACACCTTC
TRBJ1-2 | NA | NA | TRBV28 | CASSSPVDLIGYTF | TGTGCCAGCAGTTCCCCCGTAGACCTTATAGGCTACACCTTC
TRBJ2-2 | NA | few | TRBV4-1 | CASSQDRTQSGELFF | TGCGCCAGCAGCCAAGATCGAACACAGTCCGGGGAGCTGTTTTTT